Shown below are 2 T cell receptor beta chains from a single sample sequenced in a study of response to subunit inactivated influenza vaccine. TCRdb recomputed calls from the RT-PCR reads with MiXCR, one row per CDR3 protein. The table has around 520,000 distinct CDR3 sequences, 12% seen once; the top ten hold roughly 10%. The sample here was PBMCs from blood, taken on the day of vaccination. All receptors come from a man over 45 who received an inactivated influenza vaccine.

This clonotype was seen a handful of times. V gene TRBV5-1 combines with J gene TRBJ1-2; D call uncertain. V lost 1 base, J lost 1 base, and 5 bases lay in between. The CDR3 extends over 13 amino acids. Looked up from germline, CDR1 is SGHRS and CDR2 is YFSETQ. CDR3 loop: CASSLKLNYGYTF. Here the CDR3 DNA reads TGCGCCAGCAGCTTGAAGCTTAACTATGGCTACACCTTC.

This clonotype has a handful of counts. V gene TRBV10-3 combines with J gene TRBJ2-1; TRBD2 agrees at 7 bases. There are 14 residues in the CDR3. V lost 2 bases to trimming and J lost 6 bases; unmatched junction nucleotides: 4. Germline V lookup: CDR1 ENHRY, CDR2 SYGVKD. CDR3 in DNA: TGTGCCATCAGTGAGAGCAGGGAGGGCAATGAGCAGTTCTTC. Translated, it gives CAISESREGNEQFF.